The T cell receptor beta chain described here comes from a study of regulatory T cells in long-lasting Graves disease. A remark on this clonotype: The antigen is unknown.

The study's findings and limits: Reduced TCR diversity was observed in persistent Graves' patients versus newly diagnosed patients.

Both iRepertoire HTBI primers and Arm-PCR of CDR3 regions were used to build the TCR beta libraries. MiXCR was run by TCRdb on the multiplex PCR reads, yielding one entry per CDR3 protein. The sample has more than 450,000 distinct CDR3 sequences; under 20% are singletons. Time point denoted: newly diagnosed GD, antithyroid drugs for less than 3 months. PBMC-derived RNA was used for the TCR library. Germline V CDR1 and CDR2: SGHNT, YENEEA. V shed 5 bases and J 7 bases; nucleotides not matched to a gene: 9. The CDR3 has 15 amino acids. This sample was also put to use in a study of T cells in Graves' hyperthyroidism and ophthalmopathy.

The sample here was peripheral blood mononuclear cells (PBMCs), taken at new diagnosis, from a patient treated with antithyroid drugs. This receptor was obtained from a man between 40 and 49 years old with Graves disease. This chain joins TRBV11-3 and TRBJ2-1; 9 bases agree with TRBD2. For the CDR3, the DNA is TGTGCCAGCAGCGGAAATAGCGGGAGAAGGAATGAGCAGTTCTTC. Translating it yields CASSGNSGRRNEQFF.